This T cell receptor (beta chain) was captured in a study of blood T cell repertoires in COVID-19. Background on the study: Donors in the United States, Italy and Spain gave samples during acute or convalescent COVID-19. PBMCs, B-cell-depleted T cells, or T cells were the source of the cDNA or gDNA that made up the material.

The J segment lost 6 bases and the V segment lost 0 bases, leaving 3 bases of the junction unmatched. Germline V gene sequence: CDR1 KGHSH, CDR2 LQKENI. The CDR3 consists of 15 residues. In the study's own analysis: It was from reference gene primer amplification that nucleated cell counts were estimated. Profiling relied on immunoSEQ multiplex PCR, and the TCRdb table lists in-frame clones only, not all of them. V, J and clone size are taken as reported in that table, and D and trimming were inferred from the DNA itself. The table shows 97,000 or so clones, with 70% to 85% occurring only once. This clonotype was sampled from a man between 60 and 75 years old with active or convalescent COVID-19. This sequence joins TRBV18 and TRBJ2-7, with 12 bases identical to TRBD1. The sample comprised peripheral blood. The chain's CDR3 is CASSPPGQGAREQYF. The CDR3 region has the DNA TGTGCCAGCTCACCACCGGGACAGGGGGCGCGCGAGCAGTACTTC.